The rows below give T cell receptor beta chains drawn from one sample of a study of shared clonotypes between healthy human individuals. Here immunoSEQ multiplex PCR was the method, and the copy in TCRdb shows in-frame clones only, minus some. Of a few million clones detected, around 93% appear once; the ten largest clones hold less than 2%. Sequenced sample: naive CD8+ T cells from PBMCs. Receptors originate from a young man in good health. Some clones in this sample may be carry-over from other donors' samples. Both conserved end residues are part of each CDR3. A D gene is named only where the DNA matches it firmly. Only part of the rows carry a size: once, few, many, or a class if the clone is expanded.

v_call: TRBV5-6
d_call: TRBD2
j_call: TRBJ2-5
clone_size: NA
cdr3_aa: CASSVAGFGETQYF
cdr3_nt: TGTGCCAGCAGCGTAGCGGGATTCGGGGAGACCCAGTACTTC

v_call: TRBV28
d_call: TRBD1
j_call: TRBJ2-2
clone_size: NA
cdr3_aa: CARRIDRAGELFF
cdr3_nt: TGTGCCAGGCGAATCGACAGGGCTGGGGAGCTGTTTTTT

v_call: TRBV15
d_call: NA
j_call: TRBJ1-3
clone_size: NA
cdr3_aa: CATSRGTTSSGNTIYF
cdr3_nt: TGTGCCACCAGCAGAGGGACGACTAGCTCTGGAAACACCATATATTTT

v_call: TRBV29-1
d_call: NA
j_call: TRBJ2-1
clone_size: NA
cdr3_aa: CSVELVYNEQFF
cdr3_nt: TGCAGCGTTGAACTAGTCTACAATGAGCAGTTCTTC

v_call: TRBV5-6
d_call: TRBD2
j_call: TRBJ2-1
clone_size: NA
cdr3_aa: CASGLGREDNEQFF
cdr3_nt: TGTGCCAGCGGTTTGGGGCGGGAGGACAATGAGCAGTTCTTC

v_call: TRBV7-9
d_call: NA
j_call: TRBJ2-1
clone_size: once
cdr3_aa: CASSPTRNEQFF
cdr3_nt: TGTGCCAGCAGCCCTACTAGGAATGAGCAGTTCTTC

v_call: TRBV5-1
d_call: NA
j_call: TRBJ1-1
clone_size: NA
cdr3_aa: CAGRTALNTEAFF
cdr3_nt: TGCGCCGGAAGGACAGCTTTGAACACTGAAGCTTTCTTT

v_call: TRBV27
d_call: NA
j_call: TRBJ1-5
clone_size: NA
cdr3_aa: CASSSSGQHSNQPQHF
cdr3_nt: TGTGCCAGCAGTTCCTCCGGACAGCATAGCAATCAGCCCCAGCATTTT

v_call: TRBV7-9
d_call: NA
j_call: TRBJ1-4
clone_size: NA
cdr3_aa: CASSPRTGAGEKLFF
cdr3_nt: TGTGCCAGCAGCCCACGGACCGGGGCAGGTGAAAAACTGTTTTTT

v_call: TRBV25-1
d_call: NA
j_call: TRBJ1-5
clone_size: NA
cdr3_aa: CASSEGTTNQPQHF
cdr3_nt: TGTGCCAGCAGCGAAGGGACAACTAATCAGCCCCAGCATTTT

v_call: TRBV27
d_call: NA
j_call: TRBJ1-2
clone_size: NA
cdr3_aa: CASMTRTPNYGYTF
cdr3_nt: TGTGCCAGCATGACCCGAACTCCAAACTATGGCTACACCTTC

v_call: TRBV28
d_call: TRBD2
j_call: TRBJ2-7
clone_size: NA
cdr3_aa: CASRRAGLPYEQYF
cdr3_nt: TGTGCCAGCAGGCGAGCGGGGCTTCCCTACGAGCAGTACTTC

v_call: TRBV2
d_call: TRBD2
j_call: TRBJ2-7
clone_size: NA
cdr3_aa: CAMLGASGTYEQYF
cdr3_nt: TGTGCCATGCTCGGGGCTAGCGGGACTTACGAGCAGTACTTC

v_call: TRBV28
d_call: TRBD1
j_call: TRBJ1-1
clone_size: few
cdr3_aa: CASSRTGVTEAFF
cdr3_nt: TGTGCCAGCAGTAGAACAGGGGTCACTGAAGCTTTCTTT

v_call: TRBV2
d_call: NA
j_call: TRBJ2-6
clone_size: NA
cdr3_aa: CASSDRGAAGANVLTF
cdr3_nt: TGTGCCAGCAGTGATAGGGGGGCAGCTGGGGCCAACGTCCTGACTTTC

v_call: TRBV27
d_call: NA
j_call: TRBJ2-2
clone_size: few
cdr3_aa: CASSQWLRAGELFF
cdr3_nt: TGTGCCAGCAGCCAGTGGTTGAGGGCCGGGGAGCTGTTTTTT

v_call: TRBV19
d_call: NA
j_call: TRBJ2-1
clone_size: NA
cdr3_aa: CASSIGGVGLDEQFF
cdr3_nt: TGTGCCAGTAGTATAGGTGGGGTTGGGTTGGATGAGCAGTTCTTC

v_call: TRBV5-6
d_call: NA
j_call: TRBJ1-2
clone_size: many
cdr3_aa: CASSRDKNYYGYTF
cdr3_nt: TGTGCCAGCAGCCGGGACAAAAACTACTATGGCTACACCTTC

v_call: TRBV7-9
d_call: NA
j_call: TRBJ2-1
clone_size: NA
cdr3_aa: CASSLGGGSYNEQFF
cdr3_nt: TGTGCCAGCAGCCTAGGAGGGGGCTCCTACAATGAGCAGTTCTTC

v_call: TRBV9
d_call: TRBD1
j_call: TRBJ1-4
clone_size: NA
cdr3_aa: CASSAQGVLNEKLFF
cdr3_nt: TGTGCCAGCAGCGCACAGGGGGTACTTAATGAAAAACTGTTTTTT

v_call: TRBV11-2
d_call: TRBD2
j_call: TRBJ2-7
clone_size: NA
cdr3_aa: CASSQGASGKYEQYF
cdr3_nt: TGTGCCAGCAGCCAAGGGGCTAGCGGCAAGTACGAGCAGTACTTC

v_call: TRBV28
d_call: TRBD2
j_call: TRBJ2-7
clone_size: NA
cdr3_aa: CASTSQGLAGVMGRYEQYF
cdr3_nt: TGTGCCAGCACCAGTCAGGGACTAGCGGGAGTTATGGGTCGGTACGAGCAGTACTTC

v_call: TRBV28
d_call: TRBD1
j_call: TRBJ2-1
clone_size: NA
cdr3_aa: CASSFTGDNEQFF
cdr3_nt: TGTGCCAGCAGTTTCACAGGGGACAATGAGCAGTTCTTC

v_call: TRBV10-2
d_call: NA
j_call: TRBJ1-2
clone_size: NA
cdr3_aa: CASRMRDTPYGYTF
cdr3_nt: TGCGCCAGCAGGATGCGGGACACTCCCTATGGCTACACCTTC

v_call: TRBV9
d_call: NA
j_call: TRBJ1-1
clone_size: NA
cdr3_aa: CASSEGDVNTEAFF
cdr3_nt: TGTGCCAGCAGTGAGGGGGATGTGAACACTGAAGCTTTCTTT

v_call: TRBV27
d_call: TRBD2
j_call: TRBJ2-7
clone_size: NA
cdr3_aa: CASSLGPASGRSYEQYF
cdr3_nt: TGTGCCAGCAGTTTAGGGCCAGCTAGCGGGAGATCCTACGAGCAGTACTTC

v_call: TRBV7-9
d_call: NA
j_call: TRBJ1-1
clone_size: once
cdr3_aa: CASNLDSRTRDPNTEAFF
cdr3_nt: TGTGCCAGCAACCTAGATAGCAGAACCAGGGATCCGAACACTGAAGCTTTCTTT

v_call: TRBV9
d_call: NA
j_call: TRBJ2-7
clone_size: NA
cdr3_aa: CASSAGPRGQVYEQYF
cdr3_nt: TGTGCCAGCAGCGCTGGACCCCGCGGGCAGGTTTACGAGCAGTACTTC

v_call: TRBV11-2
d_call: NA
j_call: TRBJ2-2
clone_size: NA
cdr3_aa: CASSLEIQLTGELFF
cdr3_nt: TGTGCCAGCAGCTTAGAGATCCAGCTCACCGGGGAGCTGTTTTTT

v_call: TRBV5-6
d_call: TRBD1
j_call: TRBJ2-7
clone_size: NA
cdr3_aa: CASSPLQGAGEQYF
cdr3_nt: TGTGCCAGCAGCCCGCTCCAGGGGGCGGGCGAGCAGTACTTC

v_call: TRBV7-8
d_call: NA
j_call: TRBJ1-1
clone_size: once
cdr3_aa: CASSPRAGKRAEAFF
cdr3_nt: TGTGCCAGCAGCCCAAGAGCCGGGAAAAGGGCTGAAGCTTTCTTT

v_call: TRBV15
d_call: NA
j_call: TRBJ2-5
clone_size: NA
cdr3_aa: CATSSRTQETQYF
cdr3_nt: TGTGCCACCAGCAGTAGGACACAAGAGACCCAGTACTTC

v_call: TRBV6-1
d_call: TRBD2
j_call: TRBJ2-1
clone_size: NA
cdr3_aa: CASSEGWEGYNEQFF
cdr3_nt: TGTGCCAGCAGTGAAGGGTGGGAGGGCTACAATGAGCAGTTCTTC

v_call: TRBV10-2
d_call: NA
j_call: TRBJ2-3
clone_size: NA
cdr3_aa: CASSDSHPTDTQYF
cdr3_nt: TGCGCCAGCAGTGATAGCCACCCCACAGATACGCAGTATTTT

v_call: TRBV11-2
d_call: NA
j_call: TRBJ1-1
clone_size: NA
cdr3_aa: CASSPDRRGAFF
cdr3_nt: TGTGCCAGCAGTCCCGACCGCCGAGGAGCTTTCTTT

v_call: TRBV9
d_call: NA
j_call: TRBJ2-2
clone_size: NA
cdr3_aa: CASSVEGSGELFF
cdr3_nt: TGTGCCAGCAGCGTAGAAGGGTCCGGGGAGCTGTTTTTT

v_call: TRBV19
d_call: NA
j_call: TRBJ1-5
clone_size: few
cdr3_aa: CASSIWGALGNQPQHF
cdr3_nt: TGTGCCAGTAGTATTTGGGGGGCGCTTGGCAATCAGCCCCAGCATTTT

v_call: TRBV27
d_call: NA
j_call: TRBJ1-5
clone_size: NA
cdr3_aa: CASSSIGRSNQPQHF
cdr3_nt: TGTGCCAGCAGTTCTATCGGGAGATCAAATCAGCCCCAGCATTTT

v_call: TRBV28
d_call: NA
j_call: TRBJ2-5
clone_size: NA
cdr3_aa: CASSLSRFQETQYF
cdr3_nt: TGTGCCAGCAGTTTATCTAGGTTCCAAGAGACCCAGTACTTC

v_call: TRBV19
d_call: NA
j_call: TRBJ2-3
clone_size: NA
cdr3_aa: CASSIGGLQADTQYF
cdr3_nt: TGTGCCAGTAGTATAGGGGGCCTCCAGGCAGATACGCAGTATTTT

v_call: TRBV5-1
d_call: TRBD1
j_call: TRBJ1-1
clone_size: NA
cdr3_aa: CASAPGGEDTEAFF
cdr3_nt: TGCGCCAGCGCACCAGGGGGCGAAGACACTGAAGCTTTCTTT

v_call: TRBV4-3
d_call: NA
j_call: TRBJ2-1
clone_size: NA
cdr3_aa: CASSQELGKGLRYNEQFF
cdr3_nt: TGCGCCAGCAGCCAAGAGCTGGGAAAGGGACTGAGGTACAATGAGCAGTTCTTC

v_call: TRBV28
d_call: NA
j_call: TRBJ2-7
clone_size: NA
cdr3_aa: CASSSLRAPYEQYF
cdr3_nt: TGTGCCAGCAGTTCTCTCAGGGCCCCCTACGAGCAGTACTTC

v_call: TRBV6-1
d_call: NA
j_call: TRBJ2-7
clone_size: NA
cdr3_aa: CASSDVGGVYEQYF
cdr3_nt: TGTGCCAGCAGTGATGTGGGGGGTGTTTACGAGCAGTACTTC

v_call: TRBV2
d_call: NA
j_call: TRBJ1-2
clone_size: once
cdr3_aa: CASRGFPNYGYTF
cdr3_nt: TGTGCCAGCAGGGGTTTCCCTAACTATGGCTACACCTTC